This is a list of T cell receptor beta chains from one sample in a study of cytotoxic CD8 clonotypes in ibrutinib-treated CLL. The assay was immunoSEQ multiplex PCR, and TCRdb's table has in-frame clones only and misses some. The data contain approximately 60,000 clones, approximately 52% of them singletons. The sequences come from PBMCs, collected after 24 months of ibrutinib treatment. These receptors were collected from a human donor with chronic lymphocytic leukemia. CDR3s leave out the opening cysteine and the closing phenylalanine or tryptophan. Each record gives: V gene, CDR3 protein.

TRBV30 AWYGTPYGYT
TRBV18 ASSRQETQY
TRBV5-1 ASSPETVSYEQY
TRBV7-9 ASTLPGVTGELF
TRBV6-6 ASSWGRAGADTQY
TRBV19 ASSKGSGQTYEQY
TRBV11-2 ASSLWTSYRETQY
TRBV7-2 ASSLAQGFTGELF
TRBV10-3 AINSGGSGANVLT
TRBV10-2 ASSGLAGVSYNEQF
TRBV7-2 ASSLRWGQETQY
TRBV6-1 ASTSDQKYEQC
TRBV5-8 ASNNPVWAGTDTQY
TRBV28 ASSLASVYFEQY
TRBV29-1 SYRVPNPIETQY
TRBV19 ASSIRAGGVSQPQH
TRBV11-3 ASSPNRVTYEQY
TRBV2 ASSERATGELF
TRBV5-1 ASSDTGTGFEQF
TRBV19 ASNAGGHSGYGYT